Detailed here is one T cell receptor beta chain. As yet, its antigen is unknown. The source of the sample is a study of T cell responses to AZD1222 COVID-19 vaccine. Broader study findings: Females made up more of the donors, who were largely white British, and clonal diversity may have come out too low.

Here immunoSEQ multiplex PCR was the method, and the copy in TCRdb shows in-frame clones only, minus some. The sample consists of 75,000 to 85,000 clones, roughly 87% of them appearing once. The CDR3 length is 13 residues. CDR1 SEHNR and CDR2 FQNEAQ come from the germline V gene (reference sequence). V was clipped by 1 base and J by 2 bases, with 5 bases between them. The sequence was collected from an adult in good health. Sequencing was performed on peripheral blood, taken on day 0 of AZD1222 vaccination. V gene TRBV7-9 combines with J gene TRBJ1-2; TRBD1 is a possible D gene (5 bases). The DNA of the CDR3 is TGTGCCAGCAGCTTAGGACAGAACTATGGCTACACCTTC. Amino acids: CASSLGQNYGYTF.